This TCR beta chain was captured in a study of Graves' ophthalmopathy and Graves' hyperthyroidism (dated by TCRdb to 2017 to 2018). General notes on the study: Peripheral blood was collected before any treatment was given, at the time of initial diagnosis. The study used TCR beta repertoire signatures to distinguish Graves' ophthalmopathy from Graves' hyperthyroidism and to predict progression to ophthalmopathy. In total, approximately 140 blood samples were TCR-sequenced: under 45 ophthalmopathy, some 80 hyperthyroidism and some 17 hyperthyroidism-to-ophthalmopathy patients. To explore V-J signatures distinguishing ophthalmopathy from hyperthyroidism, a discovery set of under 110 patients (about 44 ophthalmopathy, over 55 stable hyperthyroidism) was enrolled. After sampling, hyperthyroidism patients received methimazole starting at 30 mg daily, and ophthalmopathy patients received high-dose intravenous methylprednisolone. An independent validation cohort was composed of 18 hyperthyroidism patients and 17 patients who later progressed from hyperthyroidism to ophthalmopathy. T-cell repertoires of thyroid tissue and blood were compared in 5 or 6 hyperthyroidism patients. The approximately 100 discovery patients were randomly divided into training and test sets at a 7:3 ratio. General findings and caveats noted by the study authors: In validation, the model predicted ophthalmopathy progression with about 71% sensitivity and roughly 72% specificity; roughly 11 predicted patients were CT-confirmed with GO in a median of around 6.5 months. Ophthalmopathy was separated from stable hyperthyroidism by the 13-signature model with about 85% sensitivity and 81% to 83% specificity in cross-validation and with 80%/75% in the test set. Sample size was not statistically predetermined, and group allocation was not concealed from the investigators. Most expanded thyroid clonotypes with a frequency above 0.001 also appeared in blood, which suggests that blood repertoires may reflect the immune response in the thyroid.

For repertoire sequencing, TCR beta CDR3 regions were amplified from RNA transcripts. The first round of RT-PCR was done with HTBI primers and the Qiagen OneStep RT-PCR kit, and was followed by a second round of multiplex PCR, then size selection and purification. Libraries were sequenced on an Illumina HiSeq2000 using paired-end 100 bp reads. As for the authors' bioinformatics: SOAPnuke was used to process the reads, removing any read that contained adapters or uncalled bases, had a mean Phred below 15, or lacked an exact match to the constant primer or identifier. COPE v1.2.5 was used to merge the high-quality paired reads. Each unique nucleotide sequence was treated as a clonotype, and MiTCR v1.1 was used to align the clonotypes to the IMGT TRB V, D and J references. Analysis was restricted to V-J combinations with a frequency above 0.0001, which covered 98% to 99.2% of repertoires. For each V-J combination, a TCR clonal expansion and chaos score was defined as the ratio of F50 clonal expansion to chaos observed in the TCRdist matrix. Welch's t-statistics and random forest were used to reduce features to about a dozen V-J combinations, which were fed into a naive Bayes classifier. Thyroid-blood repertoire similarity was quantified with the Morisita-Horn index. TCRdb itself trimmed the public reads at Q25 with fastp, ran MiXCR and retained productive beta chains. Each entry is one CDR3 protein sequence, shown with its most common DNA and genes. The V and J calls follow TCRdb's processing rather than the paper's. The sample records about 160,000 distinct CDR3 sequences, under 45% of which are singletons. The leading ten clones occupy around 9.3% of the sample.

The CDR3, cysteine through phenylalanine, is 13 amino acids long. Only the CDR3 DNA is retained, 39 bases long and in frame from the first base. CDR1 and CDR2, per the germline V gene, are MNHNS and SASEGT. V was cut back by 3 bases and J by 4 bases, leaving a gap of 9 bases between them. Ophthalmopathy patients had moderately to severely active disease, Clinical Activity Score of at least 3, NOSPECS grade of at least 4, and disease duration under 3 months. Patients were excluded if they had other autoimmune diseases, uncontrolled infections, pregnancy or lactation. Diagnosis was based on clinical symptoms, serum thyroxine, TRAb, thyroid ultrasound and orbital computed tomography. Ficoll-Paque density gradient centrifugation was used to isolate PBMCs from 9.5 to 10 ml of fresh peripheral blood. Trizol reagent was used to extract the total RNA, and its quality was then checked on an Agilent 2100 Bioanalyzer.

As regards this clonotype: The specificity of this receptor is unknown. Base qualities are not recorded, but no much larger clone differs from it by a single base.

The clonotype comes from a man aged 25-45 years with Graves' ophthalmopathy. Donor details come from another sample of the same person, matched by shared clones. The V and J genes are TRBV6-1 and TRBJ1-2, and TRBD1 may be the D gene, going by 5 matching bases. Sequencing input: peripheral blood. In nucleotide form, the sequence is TGTGCCAGCAGTGATCCTAGGGGCTATGGCTACACCTTC. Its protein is CASSDPRGYGYTF.